The clone carrying this T cell receptor beta chain occurred once. Under the authors' procedure: Reference gene primer amplification gave estimated nucleated cell counts. Data came from immunoSEQ multiplex PCR; TCRdb stores just in-frame clones and leaves some out. Clonal size and the V and J genes are those of that table, whereas D and trimming came from the DNA. Of roughly 100,000 clones listed, approximately 81% are singletons. The data were taken from a study of blood T cell repertoires in COVID-19. Looking at the study overall: Both acute and convalescent COVID-19 samples were obtained from the United States, Italy and Spain. The cDNA or gDNA used as material had been derived from T cells, B-cell-depleted T cells, or PBMCs.

CDR3 length equals 16 residues. This clonotype was obtained from an elderly man with active or convalescent COVID-19. The specimen sequenced was peripheral blood. This chain uses TRBV12-2 with TRBJ2-7; the table's D call, TRBD1, was not checked against the DNA. TRBV12-2 is given as a pseudogene. The CDR3 reads CASRFKRTGESYEQYF. The CDR3 DNA is TGTGCAAGTCGCTTTAAACGGACAGGGGAGTCCTACGAGCAGTACTTC.